This T cell receptor (beta chain) was retrieved from a study of blood T cell repertoires in COVID-19. Turning to the study itself: From the United States, Italy and Spain came samples of acute and convalescent COVID-19. Nucleic acid was either cDNA or gDNA, and it came from T cells, B-cell-depleted T cells, or PBMCs.

Original data processing: Quantification of nucleated cells was approximated via reference gene primer amplification. TCRdb's copy holds only in-frame clones and misses some; the assay was immunoSEQ multiplex PCR. That table gives V, J and clone size, and the DNA gave D and trimming. The top ten clones hold about 7.2% of a sample with some 220,000 clones, roughly 75% of them seen once. As concerns this clone: Other DNA sequences from this sample encode an identical CDR3 as well.

The CDR3 loop spans 13 amino acids. V trimming: 6 bases; J trimming: 5 bases; junction bases outside the gene matches: 6. Germline values: CDR1 SNHLY, CDR2 FYNNEI. Sequencing input: peripheral blood. V and J are TRBV2 and TRBJ1-2; TRBD1 matches at 7 bases. This TCR came from a woman between 70 and 85 years old with acute or convalescent COVID-19. The CDR3 here is CASRRQGGYGYTF. The CDR3 DNA reads as TGTGCCAGCAGGAGACAGGGAGGATATGGCTACACCTTC.